This T cell receptor (beta chain) was captured by sequencing in a study of shared clonotypes between healthy human individuals. Genomic DNA belonging to each subset was distributed in equal measure over several immunoSEQ plates. Sequencing was performed with immunoSEQ multiplex PCR; in TCRdb, only in-frame clones are kept and a portion is missing. The sample yields over a million clones, about four fifths seen once. Among the donors, all were Caucasian adults who lived in Nashville, Tennessee. The TCR originated in a man younger than 35 in good health. Some clones in this sample may be carry-over from other donors' samples. Sequencing was performed on memory CD4+ T cells from PBMCs. Described subset: CD45RA-negative fraction.

The CDR3 region is CASSYSFAQTLGYTF. CDR3 bases: TGTGCCAGCAGTTACTCGTTTGCACAAACGCTAGGCTACACCTTC. The chain couples TRBV6-5 to TRBJ1-2; no firm D call. In germline, CDR1 is MNHEY, CDR2 SVGAGI. Trimming stripped 0 bases from V and 8 bases from J, with 16 bases between. There are 15 residues in the CDR3.